A selection of T cell receptor beta chains follows, all from one sample in a study of regulatory T cells in long-lasting Graves disease. From the multiplex PCR reads, TCRdb called clonotypes with MiXCR, one entry per CDR3 protein. The sample holds about 430,000 distinct CDR3 sequences; approximately 22% are singletons and the top ten take over 11%. The source was peripheral blood mononuclear cells (PBMCs), collected when the disease was refractory, from a patient treated with antithyroid drugs. The receptor set was obtained from a female donor with Graves disease. Each CDR3 is given with its conserved first and last residue. Each record gives: D gene, V gene, J gene, CDR3 protein. The D gene is left open where the match is weak.

d_call: TRBD2; v_call: TRBV20-1; j_call: TRBJ2-3; cdr3_aa: CSARDPGLAGVRTDTQYF
d_call: .; v_call: TRBV20-1; j_call: TRBJ2-1; cdr3_aa: CSARVEQALRNNEQFF
d_call: TRBD1; v_call: TRBV6-1; j_call: TRBJ1-1; cdr3_aa: CASSPDRGDTEAFF
d_call: TRBD1; v_call: TRBV28; j_call: TRBJ1-1; cdr3_aa: CASIPPRVRGSTEAFF
d_call: TRBD2; v_call: TRBV27; j_call: TRBJ2-2; cdr3_aa: CASSLSGGTGYPGELFF
d_call: TRBD1; v_call: TRBV4-1; j_call: TRBJ1-2; cdr3_aa: CASSQPGQGNYGYTF
d_call: .; v_call: TRBV20-1; j_call: TRBJ2-1; cdr3_aa: CSARGVLSSYNEQFF
d_call: .; v_call: TRBV7-8; j_call: TRBJ2-6; cdr3_aa: CASSLVGSGANVLTF
d_call: .; v_call: TRBV3-1; j_call: TRBJ2-2; cdr3_aa: CASSQGSFRELFF
d_call: .; v_call: TRBV13; j_call: TRBJ1-1; cdr3_aa: CASSLSGRAFF
d_call: TRBD1; v_call: TRBV4-1; j_call: TRBJ1-2; cdr3_aa: CASSHLQGGPGYTF
d_call: TRBD2; v_call: TRBV12-3/TRBV12-4; j_call: TRBJ2-5; cdr3_aa: CASSLMGGPPSIAQETQYF
d_call: .; v_call: TRBV15; j_call: TRBJ1-6; cdr3_aa: CATSRDGQGDAPLHF
d_call: TRBD2; v_call: TRBV20-1; j_call: TRBJ2-4; cdr3_aa: CSASGRGYVKNIQYF
d_call: .; v_call: TRBV28; j_call: TRBJ2-5; cdr3_aa: CASGLGDRETQYF
d_call: .; v_call: TRBV2; j_call: TRBJ2-3; cdr3_aa: CASSEGYGARTQYF
d_call: TRBD1; v_call: TRBV10-3; j_call: TRBJ2-5; cdr3_aa: CAISESPGQGALKETQYF
d_call: .; v_call: TRBV28; j_call: TRBJ1-5; cdr3_aa: CASSLGQIPNQPQHF
d_call: .; v_call: TRBV19; j_call: TRBJ1-1; cdr3_aa: CASKAATEAFF
d_call: TRBD2; v_call: TRBV12-5; j_call: TRBJ2-7; cdr3_aa: CASGLEGLAGVPIYEQYF
d_call: .; v_call: TRBV20-1; j_call: TRBJ2-7; cdr3_aa: CSARQPSSYEQYF
d_call: TRBD1; v_call: TRBV28; j_call: TRBJ2-7; cdr3_aa: CASSQTGGAYEQYF
d_call: .; v_call: TRBV7-8; j_call: TRBJ2-7; cdr3_aa: CASSLREGATYEQYF
d_call: TRBD1; v_call: TRBV7-8; j_call: TRBJ2-7; cdr3_aa: CASSSRGSGQGTYEQYF
d_call: .; v_call: TRBV2; j_call: TRBJ2-1; cdr3_aa: CASSEAGVRGDEQFF
d_call: .; v_call: TRBV27; j_call: TRBJ1-1; cdr3_aa: CASRAGGAGTEAFF
d_call: TRBD1; v_call: TRBV20-1; j_call: TRBJ2-7; cdr3_aa: CSALGDRGYEQYF
d_call: .; v_call: TRBV5-1; j_call: TRBJ2-7; cdr3_aa: CASSSGQAAYEQYF
d_call: TRBD2; v_call: TRBV11-1; j_call: TRBJ2-7; cdr3_aa: CASTQSGRFYEQYF
d_call: .; v_call: TRBV7-2; j_call: TRBJ2-3; cdr3_aa: CASSPDRALRTDTQYF
d_call: .; v_call: TRBV28; j_call: TRBJ2-7; cdr3_aa: CASSLHAGTYEQYF
d_call: TRBD1; v_call: TRBV19; j_call: TRBJ2-5; cdr3_aa: CASSLDRGVEETQYF
d_call: TRBD1; v_call: TRBV20-1; j_call: TRBJ2-7; cdr3_aa: CSAIQGAVGYEQYF
d_call: .; v_call: TRBV2; j_call: TRBJ2-7; cdr3_aa: CASSSTAYEQYF
d_call: .; v_call: TRBV16; j_call: TRBJ2-7; cdr3_aa: CASSPEPGHGPLSEQYF
d_call: TRBD1; v_call: TRBV7-2; j_call: TRBJ2-4; cdr3_aa: CASSLGQGIAKNIQYF